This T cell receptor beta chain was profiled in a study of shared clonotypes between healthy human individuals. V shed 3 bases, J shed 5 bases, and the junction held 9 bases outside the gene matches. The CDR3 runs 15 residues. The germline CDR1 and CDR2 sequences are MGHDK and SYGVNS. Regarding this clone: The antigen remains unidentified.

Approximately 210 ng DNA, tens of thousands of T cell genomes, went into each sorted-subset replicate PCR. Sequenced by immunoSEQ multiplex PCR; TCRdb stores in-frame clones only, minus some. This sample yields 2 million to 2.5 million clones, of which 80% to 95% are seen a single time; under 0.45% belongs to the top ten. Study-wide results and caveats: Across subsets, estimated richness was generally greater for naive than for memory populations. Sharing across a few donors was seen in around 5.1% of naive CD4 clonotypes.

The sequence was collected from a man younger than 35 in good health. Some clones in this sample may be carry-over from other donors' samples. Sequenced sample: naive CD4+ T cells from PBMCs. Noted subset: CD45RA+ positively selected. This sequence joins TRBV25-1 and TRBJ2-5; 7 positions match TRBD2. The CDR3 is CASSDRASGRETQYF. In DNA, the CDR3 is TGTGCCAGCAGTGATCGGGCTAGCGGCCGGGAGACCCAGTACTTC.